Here is one T cell receptor beta chain with its context. Only in-frame clones appear in the TCRdb table, and some are missing; sequencing was by immunoSEQ multiplex PCR. The sample shows 15,000 to 25,000 clones, around 82% of them seen only once. These data are taken from a study of OX40 agonist ivuxolimab in advanced cancers. At the level of the study: Cancers in dose escalation were hepatocellular, melanoma, renal cell and head and neck. Age averaged 60 years (range about 23 to 80), and 82.7% were male.

This CDR3 contains 11 residues. Germline CDR1 and CDR2: SGHTA and FQGNSA. Trimming left V 4 bases short and J 2 bases short, with 3 bases between. Blood sampling took place at baseline, cycle 4 day 1, and cycle 7 day 1. This receptor was taken from an adult with an advanced solid tumor such as melanoma, head and neck, liver or kidney cancer. This chain connects TRBV7-2 to TRBJ2-7; D uncertain. The sequences come from CD4+ or CD8+ T cells sorted from blood, collected in a trial of the OX40 agonist ivuxolimab. Here the CDR3 reads CASSWAYEQYF. Here the CDR3 DNA reads TGTGCCAGCAGCTGGGCCTACGAGCAGTACTTC.